This T cell receptor beta chain came from a study of identical twins. cDNA carried unique molecular identifiers, and a universal primer site was added by template switching. TCRdb re-analysed the 5' RACE reads in MiXCR, keeping a single row per CDR3 protein. This sample has 540,000 or so distinct CDR3 sequences, with 20% to 25% found just once. This clonotype was detected only a few times. The same specimen was also included in a second study, on yellow fever vaccine responses in identical twins.

The receptor's source is a woman aged 18 to 35 in good health. The sequencing sample was made of CD4+ T cells sorted from blood.

The CDR3: CSSPWGSRSDEQFF. For the CDR3, the DNA is TGCAGCTCTCCCTGGGGGTCCCGAAGCGATGAGCAGTTCTTC. The chain couples TRBV29-1 to TRBJ2-1; D assignment may be TRBD1 or TRBD2 (5 bases each). CDR1 and CDR2 (germline): SQVTM, ANQGSEA. Trimming stripped 8 bases from V and 8 bases from J, with 22 bases between. The CDR3 covers 14 residues.